This T cell receptor (beta chain) was captured in a study of shared clonotypes between healthy human individuals. Assay used: immunoSEQ multiplex PCR; TCRdb lists only in-frame clones, some missing. The sample has some 1.1 million clones, approximately 80% seen once; the top ten hold about 0.94%. Sequences were obtained from memory CD4+ T cells from PBMCs. The subset: CD45RA-negative fraction. The sequence derives from a man between 18 and 29 years old in good health. Some clones in this sample may be carry-over from other donors' samples.

CDR3 DNA sequence: TGTGCCAGCAGCGTAGCCCTCGGGAGTAACGCAGATACGCAGTATTTT. It encodes CASSVALGSNADTQYF. The chain has TRBV9 and TRBJ2-3; D is possibly TRBD2 (6 bases). The CDR3 is 16 amino acids. Germline V CDR1 and CDR2: SGDLS, YYNGEE. Deletions cut 0 bases from V and 4 bases from J, with 15 bases between.